The 2 T cell receptor beta chains below all came from one sample that was sequenced in a study of monozygotic twins with inflammatory bowel disease. One entry per CDR3 protein, without DNA, is what TCRdb gives after re-calling the 5' RACE reads. The clone table shows around 380,000 distinct CDR3 sequences, with the ten largest holding more than 2%. The material sequenced was blood. These receptors all stem from a human donor with ulcerative colitis or Crohn's disease, or a healthy co-twin of an affected twin (not recorded which).

This sequence joins TRBV5-5 and TRBJ2-1; TCRdb's assignment of TRBD2 cannot be checked, as there is no DNA. This CDR3 contains 16 residues. CDR1 SGHKS and CDR2 YYEKEE come from the germline V gene (reference sequence). The CDR3 here is CASSLRGGRAGDEQFF. Full variable domain (rest looked up from reference TRBV5-5 and TRBJ2-1): DAGVTQSPTHLIKTRGQQVTLRCSPISGHKSVSWYQQVLGQGPQFIFQYYEKEERGRGNFPDRFSARQFPNYSSELNVNALLLGDSALYLCASSLRGGRAGDEQFFGPGTRLTVL.

The chain couples TRBV5-6 to TRBJ2-5; with no DNA, the TCRdb D assignment of TRBD2 cannot be verified. This CDR3 comprises 16 residues. The germline V gene has CDR1 SGHDT and CDR2 YYEEEE. CDR3 protein: CASSFIAGGPTETQYF.